This T cell receptor (beta chain) was profiled in a study of molecular identifiers for immune sequencing clone quantification. CDR3 length: 16 amino acids. Trimming left V 2 bases short and J 5 bases short, with 13 bases between. Germline assignment: CDR1 MNHNY and CDR2 SVGAGI (reference sequence). MiXCR was run by TCRdb on the PCR reads, yielding one entry per CDR3 protein. The sample carries approximately 680,000 distinct CDR3 sequences, 25% recorded once. Sequencing was done on a sample of naive CD8+ T cells from blood, with Jurkat cell RNA spiked in. Subset meaning: FACS-sorted CD8+CD4-CCR7+CD45RA+ naive T cells. V gene TRBV6-6 combines with J gene TRBJ1-6; unclear D gene. The origin of this receptor is a human donor in good health. Some libraries in this study had Jurkat cell RNA spiked in. CDR3 nucleotide sequence: TGTGCCAGCAGTTACCTCCCGGCGGGAGATAATTCACCCCTCCACTTT. Its protein is CASSYLPAGDNSPLHF.